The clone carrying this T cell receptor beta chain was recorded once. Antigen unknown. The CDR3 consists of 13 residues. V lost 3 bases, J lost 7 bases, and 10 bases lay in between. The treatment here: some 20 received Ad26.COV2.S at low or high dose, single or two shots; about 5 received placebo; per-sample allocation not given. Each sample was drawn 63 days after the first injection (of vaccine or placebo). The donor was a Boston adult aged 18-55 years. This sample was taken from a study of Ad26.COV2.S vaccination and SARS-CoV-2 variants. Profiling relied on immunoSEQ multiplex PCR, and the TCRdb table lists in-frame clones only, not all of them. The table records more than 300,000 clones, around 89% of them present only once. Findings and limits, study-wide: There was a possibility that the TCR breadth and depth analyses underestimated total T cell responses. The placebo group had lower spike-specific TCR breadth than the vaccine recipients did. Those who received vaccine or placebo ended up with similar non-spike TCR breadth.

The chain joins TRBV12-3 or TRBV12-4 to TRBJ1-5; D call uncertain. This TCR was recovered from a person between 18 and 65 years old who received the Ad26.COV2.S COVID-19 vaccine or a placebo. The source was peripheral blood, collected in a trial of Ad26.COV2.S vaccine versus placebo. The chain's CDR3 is CASSFRVRQPQHF. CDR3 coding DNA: TGTGCCAGCAGTTTTCGGGTAAGGCAGCCCCAGCATTTT.